The 11 T cell receptor beta chains in this list originate from one sample, sequenced in a study of T cell clusters in autoimmune cytopenias (dated by TCRdb to the late 2010s). Sequencing relied on an Illumina MiSeq. TRB rearrangements were amplified by multiplex PCR using a touch-down protocol with TRB-A and TRB-B primer pools mixed in one tube. The reads went through TCRdb reprocessing, and each CDR3 protein sequence gets one entry with no DNA. This sample's table has entries for several hundred distinct CDR3 sequences. The top ten clones comprise 30% to 35% of the sample. For each sample, TRB amplification used about 240 ng of peripheral blood genomic DNA, equal to some 37,000 genome equivalents. The data were also submitted as part of a second study, on T cell repertoires in aging, cancer and after chemotherapy.

Material: peripheral blood. All receptors derive from a human donor with an autoimmune cytopenia or autoimmune hepatitis (not recorded which).

By frequency, this clonotype is large. This rearrangement joins TRBV7-9 to TRBJ2-5; no DNA is available, so the TRBD1 call from TCRdb remains unchecked. The CDR3 has 16 amino acids. Per the germline V gene, CDR1 is SEHNR and CDR2 is FQNEAQ (reference sequence). The CDR3 loop reads CASSLGQDRARETQYF. The full variable domain, with the rest looked up from reference TRBV7-9 and TRBJ2-5, is DTGVSQNPRHKITKRGQNVTFRCDPISEHNRLYWYRQTLGQGPEFLTYFQNEAQLEKSRLLSDRFSAERPKGSFSTLEIQRTEQGDSAMYLCASSLGQDRARETQYFGPGTRLLVL.

By frequency, this clonotype is medium-sized. The chain is built from TRBV20-1 and TRBJ2-7; TCRdb's D call of TRBD1 is untestable without DNA. The CDR3 covers 14 residues. Per germline, CDR1 DFQATT and CDR2 SNEGSKA (reference sequence). The CDR3 is CSAGGGTGINEQYF.

The genes are TRBV6-6 and TRBJ2-7; with no DNA, the TCRdb D assignment of TRBD1 cannot be verified. The V gene's germline CDR1 is MNHNY and CDR2 SVGAGI (reference sequence). The CDR3 runs to 15 residues. CDR3 protein: CASRLTGGRAYEQYF.

This clonotype is called medium-sized based on its frequency. This CDR3 reads CASSSVRTGELFF. The chain couples TRBV7-9 to TRBJ2-2. The germline V gene encodes CDR1 SEHNR and CDR2 FQNEAQ (reference sequence). This CDR3 has 13 amino acids.

This clonotype is called medium-sized based on its frequency. The gene calls are TRBV6-2 or TRBV6-3 and TRBJ2-5; TCRdb returns TRBD1, unconfirmable since there is no DNA. The CDR3 runs to 16 residues. CDR1 is MNHEY, CDR2 SVGEGT, per germline. CDR3 sequence: CASSYSRGRGQETQYF.

The chain carries TRBV5-1 and TRBJ1-2. This CDR3 is 13 amino acids long. The V gene's germline CDR1 is SGHRS and CDR2 YFSETQ. CDR3 in amino acids: CASSLEQNYGYTF.

Its frequency marks this clonotype as medium-sized. The chain uses TRBV20-1 and TRBJ2-1; TCRdb gives TRBD1 as the D gene, but with no DNA this cannot be confirmed. The V gene's germline CDR1 is DFQATT and CDR2 SNEGSKA (reference sequence). CDR3 size: 13 residues. This chain's CDR3 is CSAAAPGINEQFF.

This clonotype is called large (0.1 to 1%) based on its frequency. The rearrangement joins TRBV5-5 to TRBJ1-1; the TCRdb D gene call, TRBD1, has no DNA to confirm it. The CDR3 sequence is 15 residues long. Germline assignment: CDR1 SGHKS and CDR2 YYEKEE (reference sequence). This CDR3 reads CASSSTDRAGTEAFF.

By frequency, this clonotype is medium-sized. The V and J genes are TRBV20-1 and TRBJ1-4; checking the TCRdb D call of TRBD1 is not possible without DNA. CDR1 and CDR2 from the germline V gene are DFQATT and SNEGSKA (reference sequence). CDR3 length: 15 residues. CDR3 sequence: CSASPRSTGRGKLFF.

This clonotype is deemed medium-sized (0.01 to 0.1%) by its frequency. This CDR3 reads CASGVGGPEAFF. V usage is TRBV6-1 and J usage is TRBJ1-1; there is no DNA to check the TCRdb D call of TRBD1. There are 12 residues in the CDR3. CDR1 and CDR2 from the germline V gene are MNHNS and SASEGT.

This clonotype is called medium-sized based on its frequency. This CDR3 reads CASTDLGVAGEDTQYF. The chain links TRBV6-2 or TRBV6-3 to TRBJ2-3; the TRBD2 assignment by TCRdb is unverifiable without DNA. The germline V gene encodes CDR1 MNHEY and CDR2 SVGEGT. The CDR3 is 16 residues long.